This T cell receptor (beta chain) originates from a study of regulatory T cells in long-lasting Graves disease. Regarding this clonotype: Its antigen is unidentified.

Arm-PCR with iRepertoire HTBI primers amplified the CDR3 regions for these TCR beta libraries. TCRdb reprocessed the multiplex PCR reads via MiXCR and lists one record per CDR3 protein. This sample has about 400,000 distinct CDR3 sequences, with around 21% found just once. The time point: persistent/refractory GD, antithyroid drugs over 5 years with positive TRAb. PBMCs were the source of the RNA used for TCR sequencing. The study, taken as a whole, reports: What was studied was peripheral blood only, and not thyroid tissue.

This CDR3 spans 13 amino acids. Trimming left V 2 bases short and J 1 base short, with 9 bases between. The germline V gene has CDR1 SQVTM and CDR2 ANQGSEA. The material was peripheral blood mononuclear cells (PBMCs), obtained when the disease was refractory, from a patient treated with antithyroid drugs. The receptor's source is a female donor with Graves disease. The chain carries TRBV29-1 and TRBJ2-7; the D gene is possibly TRBD1 (6 bases). This chain's CDR3 is CSVEYRGSYEQYF. As DNA, the CDR3 is TGCAGCGTTGAATATAGGGGGTCCTACGAGCAGTACTTC.